The text below deals with one T cell receptor beta chain. The sample is drawn from a study of blood T cell repertoires in COVID-19. About the study: Both acute and convalescent COVID-19 samples were obtained from the United States, Italy and Spain.

This CDR3 region has 18 residues. J lost 0 bases, V lost 0 bases, and 6 bases had no gene match. CDR1 is SGHRS and CDR2 is YFSETQ in the germline V gene. In the original processing: Using reference gene primer amplification, nucleated cell counts were estimated. This table comes from immunoSEQ multiplex PCR, and its TCRdb copy is limited to in-frame clones, with some not included. That table furnishes V, J and clone size, whereas the DNA furnished D and trimming. The sample has tens of thousands of clones; 81% are singletons. This TCR came from an older man with COVID-19, enrolled during active disease. Sequencing was performed on peripheral blood. The rearrangement joins TRBV5-1 to TRBJ2-1, with 10 bases matching TRBD1. The CDR3 sequence is CASSLAPGQGSSYNEQFF. DNA for the CDR3: TGCGCCAGCAGCTTGGCTCCGGGACAGGGGAGCTCCTACAATGAGCAGTTCTTC. Drawing the rest from reference TRBV5-1 and TRBJ2-1, the complete variable domain is KAGVTQTPRYLIKTRGQQVTLSCSPISGHRSVSWYQQTPGQGLQFLFEYFSETQRNKGNFPGRFSGRQFSNSRSEMNVSTLELGDSALYLCASSLAPGQGSSYNEQFFGPGTRLTVL.